This T cell receptor beta chain was captured by sequencing in a study of blood T cell repertoires in COVID-19. Study-level background: T cells, B-cell-depleted T cells, or PBMCs supplied cDNA or gDNA.

This clone showed up just once. Clones were sequenced by immunoSEQ multiplex PCR, and TCRdb holds only the in-frame ones, with some missing. The sample includes 340,000 or so clones, about nine tenths of them seen just once. This CDR3 contains 13 residues. Germline V gene sequence: CDR1 SGHRS, CDR2 YFSETQ. V was pared by 4 bases and J by 6 bases, with 13 bases between. V is TRBV5-1 and J is TRBJ1-1; a possible D gene is TRBD1 (6 bases). Sequencing was carried out using peripheral blood. The TCR originated in a man aged 50-60 years with active or convalescent COVID-19. CDR3 region: CASSLQGNAEAFF. The CDR3 nucleotides read TGCGCCAGCAGCCTACAGGGTAACGCTGAAGCTTTCTTT.